A single TCR beta chain is shown here with its context. The data derive from a study of CD8 T cells in Susac syndrome. Controls were healthy donors (matched for age and sex). TEMRA cells were enriched by FACS, while CD8+ and CD4+ T cells were obtained through a negative isolation that was performed magnetically. CDR1 MNHNY and CDR2 SVGAGI come from the germline V gene (reference sequence). The V gene lost 5 bases and the J gene lost 2 bases, with 15 bases spanning the gap. The CDR3 has 15 amino acids. Reverse transcription of roughly 0.5 to 1 ug RNA was carried out with random hexamers. A single record per CDR3 protein comes from TCRdb applying MiXCR to the immunoSEQ multiplex PCR reads. The sample holds 45,000 to 55,000 distinct CDR3 sequences, over 85% seen once.

The specimen sequenced was CD8+ T cells from PBMCs. This TCR derives from a human donor in good health. The chain joins TRBV6-6 to TRBJ2-5; D uncertain. CDR3: CASSITGQLQETQYF. The CDR3 nucleotides are TGTGCCAGCAGTATCACCGGGCAGCTTCAAGAGACCCAGTACTTC.